This T cell receptor beta chain was profiled in a study of OX40 agonist ivuxolimab in advanced cancers. Across the study: Ivuxolimab was delivered to patients intravenously every 2 weeks at doses spanning 0.01 to 10 mg/kg. Among those treated, three patients had partial responses, one with hepatocellular carcinoma and two with cutaneous melanoma. Study findings and constraints: What antigens the expanded peripheral T cells recognized was never established. Near-lowest levels of clonal expansion characterized partial responders at 0.1-3.0 mg/kg.

Deletions cut 5 bases from V and 4 bases from J, with 14 bases between. The length of the CDR3 is 14 residues. Germline V lookup: CDR1 SGHAT, CDR2 FQNNGV. Measured with immunoSEQ multiplex PCR; TCRdb has only the in-frame clones, and not every one. The sample shows about 93,000 clones, under 95% of them seen only once. Notes on this clone: Its antigen is unknown.

This TCR was recovered from an adult with an advanced solid tumor such as melanoma, head and neck, liver or kidney cancer. The sequenced sample was CD4+ or CD8+ T cells sorted from blood, obtained in a trial of the OX40 agonist ivuxolimab. This chain links TRBV11-2 with TRBJ1-2; D is possibly TRBD1 (5 bases). The CDR3 DNA sequence: TGTGCCAGCAGCCCGCAGCAGGGCGGCTATGGCTACACCTTC. The encoded protein is CASSPQQGGYGYTF.